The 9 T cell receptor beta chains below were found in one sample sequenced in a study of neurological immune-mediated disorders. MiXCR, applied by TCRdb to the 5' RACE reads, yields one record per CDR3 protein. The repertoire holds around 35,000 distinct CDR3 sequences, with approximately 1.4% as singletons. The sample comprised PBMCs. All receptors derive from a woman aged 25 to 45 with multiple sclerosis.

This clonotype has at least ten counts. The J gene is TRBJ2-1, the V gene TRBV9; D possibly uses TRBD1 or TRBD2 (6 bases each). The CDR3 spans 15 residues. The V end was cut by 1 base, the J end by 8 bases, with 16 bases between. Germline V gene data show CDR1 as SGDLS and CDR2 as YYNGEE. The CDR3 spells CASSVRGKGVDEQFF. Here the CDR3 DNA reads TGTGCCAGCAGCGTACGGGGGAAGGGGGTCGATGAGCAGTTCTTC.

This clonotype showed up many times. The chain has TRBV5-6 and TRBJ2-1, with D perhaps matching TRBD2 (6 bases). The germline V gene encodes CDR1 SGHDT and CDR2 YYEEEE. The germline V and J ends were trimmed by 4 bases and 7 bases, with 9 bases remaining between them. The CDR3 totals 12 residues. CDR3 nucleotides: TGTGCCAGCAGCCCTGGAGGGAATGAGCAGTTCTTC. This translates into CASSPGGNEQFF.

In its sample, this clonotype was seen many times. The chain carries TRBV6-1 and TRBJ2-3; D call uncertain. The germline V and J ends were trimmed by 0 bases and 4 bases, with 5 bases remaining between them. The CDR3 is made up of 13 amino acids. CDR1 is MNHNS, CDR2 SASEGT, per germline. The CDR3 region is CASSEALPDTQYF. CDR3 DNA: TGTGCCAGCAGTGAAGCCCTTCCAGATACGCAGTATTTT.

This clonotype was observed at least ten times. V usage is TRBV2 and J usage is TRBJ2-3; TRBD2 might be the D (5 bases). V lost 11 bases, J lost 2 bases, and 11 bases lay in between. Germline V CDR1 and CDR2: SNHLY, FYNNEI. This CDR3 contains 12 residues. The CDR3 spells CAGDGDTDTQYF. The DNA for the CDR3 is TGTGCCGGAGACGGGGACACAGATACGCAGTATTTT.

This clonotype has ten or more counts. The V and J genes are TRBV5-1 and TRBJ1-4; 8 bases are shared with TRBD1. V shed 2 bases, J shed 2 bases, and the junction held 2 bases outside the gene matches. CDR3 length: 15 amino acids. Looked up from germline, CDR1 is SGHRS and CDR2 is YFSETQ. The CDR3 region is CASSLGQGTNEKLFF. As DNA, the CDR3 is TGCGCCAGCAGCTTAGGACAGGGTACTAATGAAAAACTGTTTTTT. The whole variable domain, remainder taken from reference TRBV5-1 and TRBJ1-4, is KAGVTQTPRYLIKTRGQQVTLSCSPISGHRSVSWYQQTPGQGLQFLFEYFSETQRNKGNFPGRFSGRQFSNSRSEMNVSTLELGDSALYLCASSLGQGTNEKLFFGSGTQLSVL.

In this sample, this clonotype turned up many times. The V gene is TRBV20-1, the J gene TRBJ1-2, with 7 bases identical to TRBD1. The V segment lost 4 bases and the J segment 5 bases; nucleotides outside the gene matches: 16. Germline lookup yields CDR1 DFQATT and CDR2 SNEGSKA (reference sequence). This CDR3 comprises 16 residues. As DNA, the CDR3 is TGCAGTGCTAAACAGGGGACAGCTCGAAGTTGGTATGGCTACACCTTC. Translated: CSAKQGTARSWYGYTF.

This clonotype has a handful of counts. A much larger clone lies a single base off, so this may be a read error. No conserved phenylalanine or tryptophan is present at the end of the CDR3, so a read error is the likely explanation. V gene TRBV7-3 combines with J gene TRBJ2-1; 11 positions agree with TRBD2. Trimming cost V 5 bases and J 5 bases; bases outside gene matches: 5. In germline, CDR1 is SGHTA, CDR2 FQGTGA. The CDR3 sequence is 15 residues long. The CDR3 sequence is CASSPLAGGHNEQFC. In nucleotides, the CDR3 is TGTGCCAGCAGCCCCTTAGCGGGGGGGCACAATGAGCAGTTCTGC.

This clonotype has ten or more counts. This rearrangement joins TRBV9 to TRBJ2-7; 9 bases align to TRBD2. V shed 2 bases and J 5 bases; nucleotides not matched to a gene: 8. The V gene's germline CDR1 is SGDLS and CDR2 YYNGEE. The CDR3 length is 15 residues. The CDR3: CASSVVGGGANEQYF. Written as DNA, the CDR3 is TGTGCCAGCAGCGTCGTAGGCGGGGGGGCCAACGAGCAGTACTTC.

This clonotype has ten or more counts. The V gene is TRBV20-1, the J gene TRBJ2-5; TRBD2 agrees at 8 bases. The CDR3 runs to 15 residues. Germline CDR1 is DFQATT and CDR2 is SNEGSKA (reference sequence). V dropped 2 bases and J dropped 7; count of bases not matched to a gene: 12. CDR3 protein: CSARPAAGGSVTQYF. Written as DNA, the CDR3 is TGCAGTGCTAGACCGGCCGCGGGGGGAAGTGTGACCCAGTACTTC.